The next 15 T cell receptor beta chains were all read from a single sample in a study of shared clonotypes between healthy human individuals. Sequencing was performed with immunoSEQ multiplex PCR; in TCRdb, only in-frame clones are kept and a portion is missing. The sample shows around 200,000 clones, 85% to 95% of them seen only once. Sequencing was carried out using naive CD4+ T cells sorted from blood. Subset in this sample: CD45RA+ positively selected. These TCRs come from a woman in her 30s in good health.

This clone has only one observation. This sequence joins TRBV6-5 and TRBJ2-7; 8 bases are shared with TRBD1. CDR1 and CDR2 (germline): MNHEY, SVGAGI. After removal of 6 bases from V and 0 bases from J, the junction contained 4 bases not matched to a gene. The CDR3 has 14 amino acids. The CDR3 sequence is CASRRTGPSYEQYF. The CDR3 DNA follows: TGTGCCAGCAGACGGACAGGGCCCTCCTACGAGCAGTACTTC.

J is TRBJ2-7 and V is TRBV2, with 8 positions matching TRBD1. V lost 2 bases and J lost 1; bases outside the gene matches: 4. This CDR3 is 15 amino acids long. Per germline, CDR1 SNHLY and CDR2 FYNNEI. As DNA, the CDR3 is TGTGCCAGCAGTGAACCTCAGGGGGCGTCCTACGAGCAGTACTTC. It is translated as CASSEPQGASYEQYF.

The J gene is TRBJ2-5, the V gene TRBV14, with D unresolved. TRBJ2-7 matches the DNA end more closely, so the J call is doubtful. Germline values: CDR1 SGHDN, CDR2 FVKESK. The CDR3 has 13 residues. The CDR3 loop is CASSQAQVAEQYF. The CDR3 DNA is TGTGCCAGCAGCCAAGCGCAGGTCGCCGAGCAGTACTTC.

V is TRBV5-8 and J is TRBJ2-3; 7 nucleotides match TRBD1. This CDR3 has 16 amino acids. The V gene's germline CDR1 is SGHTS and CDR2 YDEGEE. The junction had 9 bases not matched to a gene; V was cut back by 3 bases and J by 2 bases. The CDR3 DNA sequence: TGTGCCAGCAGCTCCGGACAGGCAGGGGCCACAGATACGCAGTATTTT. Its translation is CASSSGQAGATDTQYF.

The J gene is TRBJ1-2, the V gene TRBV5-1; D might be TRBD1 (5 bases). The CDR3 length is 17 residues. Trimming stripped 2 bases from V and 0 bases from J, with 17 bases between. From germline, CDR1 is SGHRS and CDR2 YFSETQ. The CDR3 nucleotides read TGCGCCAGCAGCTTTACCGGTGAGACAGCAGCTAACTATGGCTACACCTTC. Protein product: CASSFTGETAANYGYTF. Full variable domain (rest looked up from reference TRBV5-1 and TRBJ1-2): KAGVTQTPRYLIKTRGQQVTLSCSPISGHRSVSWYQQTPGQGLQFLFEYFSETQRNKGNFPGRFSGRQFSNSRSEMNVSTLELGDSALYLCASSFTGETAANYGYTFGSGTRLTVV.

The count of this clone is one. The chain joins TRBV18 to TRBJ2-3; 7 bases match TRBD1. The CDR3 loop spans 18 amino acids. Per germline, CDR1 KGHSH and CDR2 LQKENI. With 3 bases clipped from V and 3 bases from J, the junction kept 15 bases outside the gene matches. The CDR3 protein is CASSPAQTGPLGTDTQYF. CDR3 nucleotides: TGTGCCAGCTCACCGGCGCAGACAGGGCCCCTCGGGACAGATACGCAGTATTTT.

The rearrangement links TRBV5-1 to TRBJ2-5, with TRBD2 as a possible D gene (6 bases). The DNA end is more similar to TRBJ2-7, so the J call may be wrong. This CDR3 is built from 15 residues. Germline V gene data show CDR1 as SGHRS and CDR2 as YFSETQ. CDR3 sequence reads: CASSSSGTGGYEQYF. The CDR3 DNA reads as TGCGCCAGCAGCTCCTCCGGGACTGGGGGATACGAGCAGTACTTC.

DNA of the CDR3: TGTGCCAGCAGCTTGGGGGGTCGACTCTCCCCCCTCTACGAGCAGTACTTC. Translation: CASSLGGRLSPLYEQYF. The chain recombines TRBV5-6 with TRBJ2-7; D unresolved. Deletions cut 0 bases from V and 3 bases from J, with 19 bases between. Germline V gene data show CDR1 as SGHDT and CDR2 as YYEEEE. This CDR3 region has 17 residues.

This clone was recorded once. This specimen includes other DNA sequences encoding the same CDR3. This chain uses TRBV10-3 with TRBJ2-7; 8 bases align to TRBD1. The germline V gene has CDR1 ENHRY and CDR2 SYGVKD. The length of the CDR3 is 14 residues. Unmatched junction bases numbered 3, after V lost 2 bases and J lost 3 bases. The CDR3 reads CAISEPGQGYEQYF. CDR3 DNA sequence: TGTGCCATCAGTGAGCCCGGACAGGGCTACGAGCAGTACTTC.

The sample holds one count of this clone. V and J are TRBV5-4 and TRBJ2-7; TRBD2 agrees at 8 bases. The V gene end was trimmed by 0 bases and the J gene end by 3 bases; junction bases not matched to a gene: 5. Per germline, CDR1 SGHNT and CDR2 YYREEE (reference sequence). CDR3 length equals 15 residues. The CDR3 DNA reads as TGTGCCAGCAGCTTGGTTGCGGGAGGCTTCTACGAGCAGTACTTC. As protein: CASSLVAGGFYEQYF.

The J gene is TRBJ1-3, the V gene TRBV6-1; D is unresolved. The CDR3 loop spans 15 amino acids. Deletions cut 2 bases from V and 0 bases from J, with 8 bases between. CDR1 and CDR2 (germline): MNHNS, SASEGT. CDR3 amino acids: CASSELGSSGNTIYF. The CDR3 DNA reads TGTGCCAGCAGTGAATTGGGGTCCTCTGGAAACACCATATATTTT.

The V and J genes are TRBV28 and TRBJ2-7, with TRBD1 identical over 10 bases. CDR1 is MDHEN, CDR2 SYDVKM, per germline. Trimming cost V 5 bases and J 5 bases; bases outside gene matches: 9. This CDR3 has 15 residues. The CDR3 sequence is CASSEQGQGRNEQYF. For the CDR3, the DNA is TGTGCCAGCAGTGAACAGGGACAGGGGAGGAACGAGCAGTACTTC.

This clone was seen only a few times. V gene TRBV14 combines with J gene TRBJ2-7; D uncertain. The germline gives CDR1 SGHDN, CDR2 FVKESK. The CDR3 contains 14 residues. V lost 4 bases, J lost 2 bases, and 12 bases lay in between. DNA of the CDR3: TGTGCCAGCAGCCGACGATCCTCGGCCTACGAGCAGTACTTC. Its protein is CASSRRSSAYEQYF.

In its sample, this clone was seen a few times. The chain is built from TRBV10-3 and TRBJ2-7, with 9 bases aligning to TRBD1. Germline trimming cut 4 bases from V and 6 bases from J; bases unmatched to any gene: 1. Per germline, CDR1 ENHRY and CDR2 SYGVKD. The length of the CDR3 is 12 residues. The CDR3 protein is CAISGTGVEQYF. CDR3 sequence (DNA): TGTGCCATCAGTGGGACAGGGGTCGAGCAGTACTTC.

The CDR3 DNA reads as TGCGCCAGCAGCTTGGCAGGGGGGAACACTGAAGCTTTCTTT. The encoded protein is CASSLAGGNTEAFF. V usage is TRBV5-1 and J usage is TRBJ1-1, with 7 positions matching TRBD1. Losses at the gene ends were 0 bases for V and 1 base for J; bases not matched to a gene: 0. The V gene's germline CDR1 is SGHRS and CDR2 YFSETQ. The CDR3 sequence is 14 residues long. The full variable domain, rest sourced from reference TRBV5-1 and TRBJ1-1, is KAGVTQTPRYLIKTRGQQVTLSCSPISGHRSVSWYQQTPGQGLQFLFEYFSETQRNKGNFPGRFSGRQFSNSRSEMNVSTLELGDSALYLCASSLAGGNTEAFFGQGTRLTVV.